Below, 10 T cell receptor beta chains from the same sample are listed, as sequenced in a study of blood T cell repertoires in COVID-19 (dated by TCRdb to 2019 to 2021). The library was generated by the immunoSEQ multiplex PCR assay. TCRdb retrieved this table from immuneACCESS and kept in-frame rearrangements only. Not all clones are present; in checked studies, unresolved V genes account for under half, and no reason is known for the remainder. For this sample the table gives about 240,000 clones, of which roughly nine tenths were detected only once. The leading ten clones occupy around 5.9% of the sample. Sample: peripheral blood. These receptors all stem from a man in his fifties or sixties with acute or convalescent COVID-19.

The chain's CDR3 is CASGGTYNTGELFF. CDR3 DNA sequence: TGTGCCAGCGGAGGGACGTATAACACCGGGGAGCTGTTTTTT. The rearrangement joins TRBV28 to TRBJ2-2; D is perhaps TRBD2 (6 bases). V was trimmed by 8 bases and J by 2 bases, leaving 12 bases between them. Germline-derived CDR1 and CDR2 are MDHEN and SYDVKM. CDR3 length equals 14 residues.

On this clone: The sample holds other DNA sequences that translate to the same CDR3. This rearrangement joins TRBV9 to TRBJ2-3; 8 positions agree with TRBD2. With V trimmed by 0 bases and J by 0 bases, 3 bases remained unmatched. Per the germline V gene, CDR1 is SGDLS and CDR2 is YYNGEE. CDR3 length equals 16 residues. CDR3 bases: TGTGCCAGCAGCGTAGGAGCGGGAGCTAGCACAGATACGCAGTATTTT. Protein: CASSVGAGASTDTQYF.

This chain joins TRBV30 and TRBJ1-1, with TRBD1 identical over 7 bases. The germline V gene has CDR1 GTSNPN and CDR2 SVGIG (reference sequence). Trimming cost V 1 base and J 3 bases; bases outside gene matches: 2. The CDR3 totals 13 residues. The CDR3 loop is CAWSGDRDTEAFF. The CDR3 DNA reads TGTGCCTGGAGTGGAGACAGGGACACTGAAGCTTTCTTT.

The CDR3 spells CASQGGQTANTGELFF. CDR3 bases: TGCGCCAGCCAAGGCGGACAGACGGCTAACACCGGGGAGCTGTTTTTT. The genes are TRBV5-1 and TRBJ2-2; possibly TRBD1 for D (6 bases). There are 16 residues in the CDR3. Trimming cost V 7 bases and J 2 bases, with 18 bases left between them. CDR1 is SGHRS, CDR2 YFSETQ, per germline.

This clone was seen a handful of times. The rearrangement joins TRBV24-1 to TRBJ2-7, with 10 bases identical to TRBD1. The CDR3 spans 14 residues. The ends lost 7 bases at V and 3 bases at J; junction bases unmatched: 5. Germline V CDR1 and CDR2: KGHDR, SFDVKD. CDR3 DNA sequence: TGTGCCACCAGCAAGGGACAGGGGTACTACGAGCAGTACTTC. The encoded protein is CATSKGQGYYEQYF.

The chain joins TRBV7-9 to TRBJ2-1, with 7 bases fitting TRBD2. CDR1 is SEHNR, CDR2 FQNEAQ, per germline (reference sequence). The CDR3 runs 14 residues. V was clipped by 3 bases and J by 8 bases; unmatched bases: 7. The CDR3 reads CASSFASAGDEQFF. CDR3 DNA sequence: TGTGCCAGCAGCTTCGCTTCCGCGGGGGATGAGCAGTTCTTC.

To note about this clone: Germline and junction disagree at one end, which may indicate a read error. The chain recombines TRBV7-7 with TRBJ1-5, with TRBD1 matching 9 bases. CDR1 and CDR2 (germline): SSHAT, FNYEAQ (reference sequence). The CDR3 spans 19 residues. The CDR3 loop reads CASSFARDRAGYGNQPQHF. As DNA, the CDR3 is TGTGCTAGCAGCTTTGCTAGGGACAGGGCTGGGTATGGCAATCAGCCCCAGCATTTT.

This clone showed up just once. The chain joins TRBV6-2 or TRBV6-3 to TRBJ2-2; 10 bases agree with TRBD2. The ends lost 6 bases at V and 1 base at J; junction bases unmatched: 2. Germline assignment: CDR1 MNHEY and CDR2 SVGEGT. The CDR3 loop spans 15 amino acids. The CDR3 DNA sequence: TGTGCCAGCAGCGGGACTAGCGAGAACACCGGGGAGCTGTTTTTT. It specifies CASSGTSENTGELFF.

This clone appeared once. The V gene is TRBV9, the J gene TRBJ2-1, with 10 bases lining up with TRBD1. CDR3 length: 14 amino acids. With V trimmed by 6 bases and J by 4 bases, 4 bases remained unmatched. Germline CDR1 reads SGDLS; CDR2 reads YYNGEE. The CDR3 protein is CASTRDRGYNEQFF. CDR3 coding DNA: TGTGCCAGCACCCGGGACAGGGGATACAATGAGCAGTTCTTC.

CDR3 bases: TGTGCCAGCAATAGAAGGGTTAGCGGGATAGGTAATGAGCAGTTCTTC. This encodes CASNRRVSGIGNEQFF. The rearrangement joins TRBV11-2 to TRBJ2-1, with 8 bases identical to TRBD2. V lost 7 bases to trimming and J lost 7 bases; unmatched junction nucleotides: 15. This CDR3 spans 16 amino acids. The germline V gene has CDR1 SGHAT and CDR2 FQNNGV. Full variable domain (rest looked up from reference TRBV11-2 and TRBJ2-1): EAGVAQSPRYKIIEKRQSVAFWCNPISGHATLYWYQQILGQGPKLLIQFQNNGVVDDSQLPKDRFSAERLKGVDSTLKIQPAKLEDSAVYLCASNRRVSGIGNEQFFGPGTRLTVL.